This T cell receptor beta chain comes out of a study of glioma-infiltrating T cells after dendritic cell vaccination. The CDR3 totals 14 residues. Germline V CDR1 and CDR2: SGHRS, YFSETQ. V was pared by 3 bases and J by 5 bases, with 6 bases of the junction left unmatched. The table came from immunoSEQ multiplex PCR; TCRdb's copy has only in-frame clones and leaves some out. Of about 46,000 clones detected, approximately 89% appear once; the ten largest clones hold about 5%. Time point given: after dendritic cell vaccination, including at tumor progression/relapse. No glioblastoma patient carried an isocitrate dehydrogenase mutation.

The material was blood, obtained after dendritic cell vaccination. This chain joins TRBV5-1 and TRBJ1-2, with TRBD1 identical over 8 bases. The clonotype was recovered from a human donor with glioblastoma. The CDR3 DNA is TGCGCCAGCAGCTCGGACAGGGTGGGATATGGCTACACCTTC. It translates to CASSSDRVGYGYTF.